Shown below are 5 T cell receptor beta chains from a single sample sequenced in a study of tumor-infiltrating lymphocytes in oesophageal squamous cell carcinoma. MiXCR, applied by TCRdb to the PCR reads, yields one record per CDR3 protein. The sample has roughly 20,000 distinct CDR3 sequences; around two fifths are singletons. Sequencing used normal esophageal tissue next to the tumor. The source is a male donor with esophageal squamous cell carcinoma.

J is TRBJ1-2 and V is TRBV5-4, with unresolved D. CDR3 length: 13 amino acids. CDR1 is SGHNT, CDR2 YYREEE, per germline (reference sequence). Trimming stripped 5 bases from V and 8 bases from J, with 16 bases between. The CDR3 protein is CASSVPNGWGYTF. Written as DNA, the CDR3 is TGTGCCAGCAGTGTCCCCAACGGGTGGGGCTACACCTTC.

Comments on this clonotype: Sequence at one end of the junction differs from germline and may be a read error. The chain links TRBV6-6 to TRBJ2-7; D not certain. Germline assignment: CDR1 MNHNY and CDR2 SVGAGI (reference sequence). This CDR3 is 15 amino acids long. CDR3 in DNA: TGTGCCAGCAGTTACTCCGGCCGGAGTAATTCACCCCTCCACTTC. Translating it yields CASSYSGRSNSPLHF.

The V gene is TRBV9, the J gene TRBJ2-5, with D possibly matching TRBD1 (6 bases). Germline V gene lookup returns CDR1 SGDLS and CDR2 YYNGEE. The CDR3 runs to 15 residues. Trimming left V 0 bases short and J 3 bases short, with 12 bases between. DNA for the CDR3: TGTGCCAGCAGCGTAGTAGGGGGAGTTGAAGAGACCCAGTACTTC. This sequence encodes CASSVVGGVEETQYF. Filled out from reference TRBV9 and TRBJ2-5, the complete variable domain reads DSGVTQTPKHLITATGQRVTLRCSPRSGDLSVYWYQQSLDQGLQFLIQYYNGEERAKGNILERFSAQQFPDLHSELNLSSLELGDSALYFCASSVVGGVEETQYFGPGTRLLVL.

The V call is TRBV7-6, the J call TRBJ2-5; no firm D call. The germline V gene has CDR1 SGHVS and CDR2 FNYEAQ. The CDR3 consists of 13 residues. V lost 7 bases and J 0 bases, leaving 9 bases between the germline ends. The CDR3 loop is CASKPEYQETQYF. The CDR3 nucleotides read TGTGCCAGCAAGCCCGAGTACCAAGAGACCCAGTACTTC.

A word on this clonotype: No conserved phenylalanine or tryptophan is present at the end of the CDR3, so a read error is the likely explanation. No DNA is shown, since the ends of the CDR3 on it are uncertain; the CDR3 is the one TCRdb lists. The CDR3 protein is CASSGQATGFGGYTFGS. The J gene is TRBJ2-1, the V gene TRBV7-6; no DNA check was done on the table's D call, TRBD1. The length of the CDR3 is 17 amino acids, counting both ends. Germline V CDR1 and CDR2: SGHVS, FNYEAQ.